Listed below are T cell receptor beta chains from one sample, sequenced in a study of technical replicates of blood from a few donors. The repertoire was sequenced with immunoSEQ multiplex PCR; TCRdb's copy has only in-frame clones and lacks some. The sample lists 75,000 or so clones; just under 95% were seen once. Sequenced input: T cells isolated from PBMCs. These TCRs come from a human donor in good health. The CDR3 runs from the conserved cysteine through the conserved F or W. D genes are given only for firm matches. Part of the rows lack a size; the others show once, few, many or a class for expanded clones.

>TRBV11-2|NA|TRBJ2-5|once
CASRSSSSALNQETQYF
TGTGCCAGCAGATCTTCTAGCAGCGCCCTGAACCAAGAGACCCAGTACTTC
>TRBV29-1|NA|TRBJ1-3|NA
CSVVGLNSGNTIYF
TGCAGCGTTGTGGGGCTAAACTCTGGAAACACCATATATTTT
>TRBV19|NA|TRBJ1-2|NA
CASSIVQGDYGYTF
TGTGCCAGTAGTATAGTCCAGGGTGACTATGGCTACACCTTC
>TRBV5-1|TRBD1|TRBJ2-1|NA
CASSPVQGFNNEQFF
TGCGCCAGCAGCCCCGTACAGGGGTTTAACAATGAGCAGTTCTTC
>TRBV2|NA|TRBJ1-1|NA
CASSYHPEAFF
TGTGCCAGCAGCTACCACCCCGAAGCTTTCTTT
>TRBV2|NA|TRBJ1-1|NA
CASRADSNTEAFF
TGTGCCAGCAGGGCAGATTCGAACACTGAAGCTTTCTTT
>TRBV7-9|NA|TRBJ1-1|NA
CASSRTAAEAFF
TGTGCCAGCAGCCGGACAGCTGCGGAAGCTTTCTTT
>TRBV27|NA|TRBJ1-3|NA
CASSPLTLSDTIYF
TGTGCCAGCAGTCCCCTAACTTTATCGGACACCATATATTTT
>TRBV4-3|NA|TRBJ2-7|NA
CASSQDRAATYEQYF
TGCGCCAGCAGCCAAGATCGAGCGGCCACCTACGAGCAGTACTTC
>TRBV13|NA|TRBJ2-7|NA
CASSLGQLSYEQYF
TGTGCCAGCAGCTTAGGACAGCTCTCCTACGAGCAGTACTTC
>TRBV9|TRBD2|TRBJ2-7|few
CASSVGLADTYEQYF
TGTGCCAGCAGCGTAGGACTAGCGGATACCTACGAGCAGTACTTC
>TRBV28|NA|TRBJ2-1|NA
CASSTPAESSYNEQFF
TGTGCCAGCAGTACCCCCGCGGAGAGCTCCTACAATGAGCAGTTCTTC
>TRBV15|NA|TRBJ2-4|NA
CATSRSQTGFDIQYF
TGTGCCACCAGCAGATCCCAGACAGGCTTTGACATTCAGTACTTC
>TRBV5-4|TRBD1|TRBJ1-4|NA
CASSRGQEKAEKLFF
TGTGCCAGCAGCCGGGGACAGGAAAAAGCTGAAAAACTGTTTTTT
>TRBV10-1|NA|TRBJ1-3|NA
CASSESGRTGNTIYF
TGCGCCAGCAGTGAGTCGGGCAGAACTGGAAACACCATATATTTT
>TRBV15|TRBD1|TRBJ1-5|NA
CATSTWSRGSNQPQHF
TGTGCCACCAGCACTTGGAGCAGGGGGAGCAATCAGCCCCAGCATTTT
>TRBV27|TRBD2|TRBJ2-5|NA
CASSPWGLGETQYF
TGTGCCAGCAGCCCATGGGGACTAGGGGAGACCCAGTACTTC
>TRBV7-9|TRBD1|TRBJ2-7|once
CASSLAGTGDEQYF
TGTGCCAGCAGCTTAGCTGGGACAGGGGACGAGCAGTACTTC
>TRBV7-3|NA|TRBJ2-2|NA
CASSPTAPGGELFF
TGTGCCAGCAGCCCAACCGCCCCGGGCGGGGAGCTGTTTTTT
>TRBV6-5|NA|TRBJ1-1|NA
CAAGRLDMNTEAFF
TGTGCTGCGGGGAGGTTGGACATGAACACTGAAGCTTTCTTT
>TRBV27|TRBD2|TRBJ2-3|NA
CASSSITSGTDTQYF
TGTGCCAGCAGTTCCATAACTAGCGGAACAGATACGCAGTATTTT
>TRBV5-4|TRBD1|TRBJ1-2|NA
CASSLGQGDYGYTF
TGTGCCAGCAGCTTAGGACAGGGGGATTATGGCTACACCTTC
>TRBV28|TRBD2|TRBJ2-3|NA
CASSVSGRALRDTQYF
TGTGCCAGCAGTGTTAGCGGGAGGGCCCTAAGAGATACGCAGTATTTT
>TRBV28|TRBD1|TRBJ2-2|once
CASSLPFDRENTGELFF
TGTGCCAGCAGTCTACCTTTTGACAGGGAAAACACCGGGGAGCTGTTTTTT
>TRBV30|NA|TRBJ2-1|NA
CACDSTGYNEQFF
TGTGCCTGTGATAGTACAGGGTACAATGAGCAGTTCTTC
>TRBV5-1|NA|TRBJ2-7|NA
CASSFSFYEQYF
TGCGCCAGCAGCTTTTCATTCTACGAGCAGTACTTC
>TRBV18|NA|TRBJ1-1|NA
CASSPYTGSWTEAFF
TGTGCCAGCTCACCTTATACAGGGAGTTGGACTGAAGCTTTCTTT
>TRBV19|TRBD2|TRBJ2-1|NA
CASSSYPGLAGVDSYNEQFF
TGTGCCAGTAGTAGCTATCCGGGACTAGCGGGAGTCGACTCCTACAATGAGCAGTTCTTC
>TRBV7-2|NA|TRBJ1-2|NA
CASSLDMDYGYTF
TGTGCCAGCAGCTTGGACATGGACTATGGCTACACCTTC
>TRBV6-5|TRBD2|TRBJ2-2|NA
CASSYSGGSKTGELFF
TGTGCCAGCAGTTACTCTGGCGGGAGTAAAACCGGGGAGCTGTTTTTT
>TRBV5-4|NA|TRBJ2-3|NA
CASSPFLTDTQYF
TGTGCCAGCAGCCCGTTTCTCACAGATACGCAGTATTTT
>TRBV5-1|TRBD1|TRBJ2-1|once
CASSPFDREYNEQFF
TGCGCCAGCAGCCCATTCGACAGGGAATACAATGAGCAGTTCTTC
>TRBV27|NA|TRBJ1-2|NA
CASSLVGGYGYTF
TGTGCCAGCAGTTTAGTAGGGGGCTATGGCTACACCTTC
>TRBV29-1|TRBD1|TRBJ2-5|NA
CSVTTGGYQETQYF
TGCAGCGTAACGACAGGGGGGTACCAAGAGACCCAGTACTTC
>TRBV6-6|NA|TRBJ1-5|NA
CASSNYRASLNQPQHF
TGTGCCAGCAGCAACTACAGGGCTTCATTGAATCAGCCCCAGCATTTT
>TRBV9|NA|TRBJ1-5|few
CASSPTGGSNQPQHF
TGTGCCAGCAGCCCAACGGGAGGGAGCAATCAGCCCCAGCATTTT
>TRBV19|NA|TRBJ2-7|NA
CASSPMDNLYEQYF
TGTGCCAGTAGTCCCATGGACAATCTCTACGAGCAGTACTTC
>TRBV6-1|NA|TRBJ2-7|NA
CASSDKDYNSYEQYF
TGTGCCAGCAGCGATAAAGACTATAACTCCTACGAGCAGTACTTC
>TRBV6-5|NA|TRBJ2-3|NA
CASSYSAGASTDTQYF
TGTGCCAGCAGTTACTCTGCTGGGGCTAGCACAGATACGCAGTATTTT
>TRBV6-5|TRBD2|TRBJ2-7|NA
CASSSRRTSASYEQYF
TGTGCCAGCAGTTCCCGTAGGACTAGCGCCTCCTACGAGCAGTACTTC
>TRBV19|TRBD2|TRBJ2-1|NA
CASSIVGLAVNEQFF
TGTGCCAGTAGTATCGTCGGACTAGCAGTCAATGAGCAGTTCTTC
>TRBV7-2|NA|TRBJ1-1|once
CASSSTVSAFF
TGTGCCAGCAGCTCGACAGTGAGTGCTTTCTTT
>TRBV28|TRBD1|TRBJ2-5|NA
CASSLGQGARETQYF
TGTGCCAGCAGCCTGGGACAGGGGGCCCGAGAGACCCAGTACTTC
>TRBV28|NA|TRBJ1-1|many
CASSTQWSIEAFF
TGTGCCAGCTCTACTCAGTGGAGCATAGAAGCTTTCTTT
>TRBV4-3|TRBD1|TRBJ1-2|NA
CASSQEYNRGLGNYGYTF
TGCGCCAGCAGCCAAGAATATAACAGGGGTTTGGGTAACTATGGCTACACCTTC